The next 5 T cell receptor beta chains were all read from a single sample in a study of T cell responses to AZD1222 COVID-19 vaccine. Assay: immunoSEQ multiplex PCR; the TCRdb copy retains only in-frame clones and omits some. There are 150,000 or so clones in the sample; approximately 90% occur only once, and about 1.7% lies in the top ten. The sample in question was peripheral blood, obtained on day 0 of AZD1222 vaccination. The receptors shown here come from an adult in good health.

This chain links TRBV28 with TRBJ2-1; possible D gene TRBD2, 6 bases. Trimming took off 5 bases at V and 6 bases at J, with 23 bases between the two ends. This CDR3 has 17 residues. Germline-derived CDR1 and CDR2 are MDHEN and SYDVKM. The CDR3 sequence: CASSTPLGTGELNEQFF. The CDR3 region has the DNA TGTGCCAGCAGTACCCCGTTGGGGACTGGTGAACTCAATGAGCAGTTCTTC.

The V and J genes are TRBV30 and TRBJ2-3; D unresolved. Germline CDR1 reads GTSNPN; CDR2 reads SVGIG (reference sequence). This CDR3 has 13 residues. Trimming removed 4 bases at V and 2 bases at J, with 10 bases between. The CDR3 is CAWISRITDTQYF. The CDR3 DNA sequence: TGTGCCTGGATAAGTAGAATCACAGATACGCAGTATTTT.

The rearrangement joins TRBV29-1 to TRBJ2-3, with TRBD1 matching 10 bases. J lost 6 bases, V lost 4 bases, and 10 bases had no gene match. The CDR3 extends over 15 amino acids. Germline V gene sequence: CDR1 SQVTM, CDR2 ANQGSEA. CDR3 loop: CSVVPRDRGVDTQYF. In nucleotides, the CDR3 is TGCAGCGTTGTACCACGGGACAGGGGTGTGGATACGCAGTATTTT.

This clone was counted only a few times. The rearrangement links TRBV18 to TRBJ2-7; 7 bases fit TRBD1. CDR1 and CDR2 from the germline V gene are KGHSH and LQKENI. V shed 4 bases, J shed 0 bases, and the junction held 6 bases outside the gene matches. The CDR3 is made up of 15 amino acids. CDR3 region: CASSHGQDISYEQYF. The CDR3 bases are TGTGCCAGCTCACATGGACAGGACATCTCCTACGAGCAGTACTTC.

Here the CDR3 reads CSVVEDVLGEHF. The CDR3 DNA sequence: TGCAGCGTTGTTGAGGACGTCTTAGGGGAGCATTTT. This chain joins TRBV29-1 and TRBJ1-5; tentative D call: TRBD1 (5 bases). V lost 4 bases and J 14 bases, leaving 18 bases between the germline ends. Germline CDR1 reads SQVTM; CDR2 reads ANQGSEA. CDR3 size: 12 residues. The full variable domain, its missing parts supplied by reference TRBV29-1 and TRBJ1-5, is SAVISQKPSRDICQRGTSLTIQCQVDSQVTMMFWYRQQPGQSLTLIATANQGSEATYESGFVIDKFPISRPNLTFSTLTVSNMSPEDSSIYLCSVVEDVLGEHFGDGTRLSIL.